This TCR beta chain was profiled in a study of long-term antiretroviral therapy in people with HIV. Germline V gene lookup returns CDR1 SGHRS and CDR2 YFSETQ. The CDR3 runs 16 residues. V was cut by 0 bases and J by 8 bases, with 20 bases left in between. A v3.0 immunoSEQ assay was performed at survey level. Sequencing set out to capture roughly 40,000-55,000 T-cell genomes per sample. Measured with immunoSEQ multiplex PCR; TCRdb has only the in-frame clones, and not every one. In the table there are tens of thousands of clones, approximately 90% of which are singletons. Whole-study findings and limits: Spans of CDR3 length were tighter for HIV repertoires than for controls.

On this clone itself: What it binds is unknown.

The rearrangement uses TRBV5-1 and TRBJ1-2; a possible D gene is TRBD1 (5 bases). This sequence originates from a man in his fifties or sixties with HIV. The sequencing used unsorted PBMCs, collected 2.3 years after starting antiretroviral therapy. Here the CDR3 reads CASSLGSGREYLGYTF. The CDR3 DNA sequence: TGCGCCAGCAGCTTGGGTTCCGGCAGGGAATATTTGGGCTACACCTTC.